Given below is one T cell receptor beta chain in context. Its specificity is not known. The protocol attached unique molecular identifiers to individual cDNA molecules. TCRdb independently ran MiXCR on the 5' RACE reads; one entry per CDR3 protein. The table includes 95,000 to 150,000 distinct CDR3 sequences, under 15% detected once. This CDR3 has 14 residues. CDR1 is SGHAT, CDR2 FQNNGV, per germline. Trimming cost V 1 base and J 11 bases; bases outside gene matches: 7. The record originates from a study of early T cells in non-severe SARS-CoV-2 infection. The wider study: Sequenced material consisted of bulk RNA (from unsorted whole blood), and chains were unpaired. Study conclusions and caveats: Matching against VDJdb likely underestimated virus-specific expansions, favoring anti-spike CD8.

The chain uses TRBV11-2 and TRBJ2-5, with 10 bases matching TRBD1. This receptor was identified in an adult who was a healthcare worker with PCR-confirmed SARS-CoV-2 infection or an uninfected control (not recorded which). Sequencing was done on a sample of whole blood. The DNA of the CDR3 is TGTGCCAGCAGCTTAGCCCCTAGGACAGGGGGGCAGTACTTC. This encodes CASSLAPRTGGQYF.